This T cell receptor beta chain was sequenced during a study of CD8+CD57+ T cells in acquired aplastic anemia. CDR1 and CDR2 (germline): SEHNR, FQNEAQ (reference sequence). The germline V and J ends were trimmed by 5 bases and 0 bases, with 10 bases remaining between them. CDR3 length: 14 residues. CD8+CD57+ cell expansion had been shown by flow cytometry in patients chosen for sequencing. Genomic DNA acted as the template from which TCR beta VDJ combination and CDR3 sequence profiling were carried out. TCRdb passed the reads through MiXCR, listing each CDR3 protein once. The sample consists of a few hundred thousand distinct CDR3 sequences, approximately 51% of them appearing once.

This receptor was taken from a human donor with aplastic anemia. Sequencing used sorted CD4+, CD8+, or CD8+CD57+ T cells (not recorded which) from PBMCs. The chain employs TRBV7-9 and TRBJ1-2, with D perhaps TRBD1 (5 bases). Here the CDR3 DNA reads TGTGCCAGCAGCCGGACAAGATCTAACTATGGCTACACCTTC. It codes for CASSRTRSNYGYTF. The full variable domain, its missing parts supplied by reference TRBV7-9 and TRBJ1-2, is DTGVSQNPRHKITKRGQNVTFRCDPISEHNRLYWYRQTLGQGPEFLTYFQNEAQLEKSRLLSDRFSAERPKGSFSTLEIQRTEQGDSAMYLCASSRTRSNYGYTFGSGTRLTVV.